The clone carrying this TCR beta chain was observed a handful of times. The entry originates in a study of cytomegalovirus exposure and HLA in healthy donors. Trimming removed 6 bases at V and 7 bases at J, with 18 bases between. This CDR3 has 15 residues. Germline loops: CDR1 MNHEY, CDR2 SVGAGI. The PCR used 60 Vbeta and 13 Jbeta primers. Only in-frame clones appear in the TCRdb table, and some are missing; sequencing was by immunoSEQ multiplex PCR. The top ten clones hold 5.5% to 7% of a sample with roughly 130,000 clones, 65% to 75% of them seen once. This TCR was recovered from a man in his forties in good health and CMV-seropositive. Sequencing input: PBMCs. The chain links TRBV6-5 to TRBJ2-2, with D perhaps matching TRBD1 (6 bases). The CDR3 sequence: CASRWSGVKFGELFF. The CDR3 DNA reads as TGTGCCAGCAGGTGGTCAGGGGTAAAGTTCGGGGAGCTGTTTTTT.